These 26 T cell receptor beta chains share one sample of origin, sequenced in a study of spatial heterogeneity in lung cancer. The time point denotes: sample taken at primary tumor resection. The sequenced material consisted of unsorted whole RNA from tumor, nontumor lung or frozen PBMC. TCRdb re-called the 5' RACE reads with MiXCR, one entry per CDR3 protein. The sample carries under 15,000 distinct CDR3 sequences, approximately 14% recorded once. Sequencing used PBMCs, obtained at surgery. The source of these receptors is a female donor with early-stage non-small cell lung cancer.

In this sample, this clonotype is medium-sized. At one boundary the junction diverges from the germline segment, which might be a read error. The V gene is TRBV5-1, the J gene TRBJ2-3; perhaps TRBD1 as D (6 bases). The germline V gene has CDR1 SGHRS and CDR2 YFSETQ. There are 15 residues in the CDR3. The DNA for the CDR3 is TGCGCCAGCACCTTGGGGGACACCCGCACAGATACGCAGTATTTT. It translates to CASTLGDTRTDTQYF.

In this sample, this clonotype turned up many times. The chain employs TRBV9 and TRBJ2-2; 9 positions match TRBD2. V lost 0 bases, J lost 2 bases, and 2 bases stayed unmatched. This CDR3 has 16 residues. The germline V gene has CDR1 SGDLS and CDR2 YYNGEE. The CDR3: CASSVGTSENTGELFF. As DNA, the CDR3 is TGTGCCAGCAGCGTAGGGACTAGCGAAAACACCGGGGAGCTGTTTTTT.

In this sample, this clonotype turned up many times. This chain uses TRBV5-1 with TRBJ2-5; perhaps TRBD1 as D (8 bases). Trimming removed 2 bases at V and 5 bases at J, with 13 bases between. Germline CDR1 reads SGHRS; CDR2 reads YFSETQ. This CDR3 is built from 14 residues. In nucleotides, the CDR3 is TGCGCCAGCAGCTTAACAGGGGGAGGGGAGACCCAGTACTTC. This codes for CASSLTGGGETQYF.

This clonotype was counted at least ten times. J is TRBJ2-1 and V is TRBV7-9; D not resolved. V lost 0 bases and J lost 2, with 2 bases in between. Germline CDR1 SEHNR, CDR2 FQNEAQ (reference sequence). The length of the CDR3 is 13 residues. CDR3 in amino acids: CASSLAPYNEQFF. CDR3 in DNA: TGTGCCAGCAGCTTAGCGCCCTACAATGAGCAGTTCTTC.

This clonotype was observed a few times. This chain links TRBV10-3 with TRBJ2-1, with 13 bases aligning to TRBD2. J gave up 9 bases and V 0 bases, and 8 bases lay outside the gene matches. CDR1 ENHRY and CDR2 SYGVKD come from the germline V gene. The CDR3 covers 17 residues. The CDR3 coding sequence is TGTGCCATCAGTGAGTCACCCGGGACTAGCGGGACCGGTGAGCAGTTCTTC. Its translation: CAISESPGTSGTGEQFF.

The chain is built from TRBV2 and TRBJ1-1; D unclear. Germline loops: CDR1 SNHLY, CDR2 FYNNEI. The CDR3 has 13 amino acids. V was shortened by 8 bases and J by 2 bases, with 12 bases between the two germline ends. This CDR3 is CASRRGGNTEAFF. As DNA, the CDR3 is TGTGCCAGCCGACGGGGAGGAAACACTGAAGCTTTCTTT.

This clonotype is judged medium-sized. The chain uses TRBV7-8 and TRBJ2-7; D unclear. The germline V gene encodes CDR1 SGHVS and CDR2 FQNEAQ. This CDR3 region has 13 residues. Trimming cost V 2 bases and J 2 bases, with 7 bases left between them. The DNA for the CDR3 is TGTGCCAGCAGCTTACGCGTAGCCTACGAGCAGTACTTC. Translated, it gives CASSLRVAYEQYF.

This clonotype is deemed medium-sized. The chain has TRBV5-1 and TRBJ2-5; D unresolved. Trimming pared 0 bases from V and 7 bases from J, leaving 13 bases between. Germline V gene lookup returns CDR1 SGHRS and CDR2 YFSETQ. The CDR3 covers 14 residues. The DNA of the CDR3 is TGCGCCAGCAGCTTGGCCGATGGACGTGGGACCCAGTACTTC. Amino acid sequence: CASSLADGRGTQYF.

This clonotype has ten or more counts. The chain uses TRBV18 and TRBJ1-1; D perhaps matches TRBD1 (6 bases). This CDR3 has 13 residues. Germline CDR1 KGHSH, CDR2 LQKENI. V was cut by 5 bases and J by 2 bases, with 9 bases left in between. The CDR3 spells CASSSDSNTEAFF. The CDR3 DNA reads as TGTGCCAGCTCATCGGACAGCAACACTGAAGCTTTCTTT. Combining the CDR3 with reference TRBV18 and TRBJ1-1 gives the whole variable domain NAGVMQNPRHLVRRRGQEARLRCSPMKGHSHVYWYRQLPEEGLKFMVYLQKENIIDESGMPKERFSAEFPKEGPSILRIQQVVRGDSAAYFCASSSDSNTEAFFGQGTRLTVV.

The V call is TRBV25-1, the J call TRBJ2-7; 9 bases agree with TRBD1. This CDR3 contains 15 residues. CDR1 is MGHDK, CDR2 SYGVNS, per germline. The trim removed 8 bases at V and 5 bases at J, leaving 13 bases unmatched. CDR3 residues: CASGEAGTGGHEQYF. The CDR3 DNA sequence: TGTGCCAGCGGAGAGGCGGGAACAGGGGGCCACGAGCAGTACTTC.

In its sample, this clonotype was seen many times. J is TRBJ1-6 and V is TRBV10-2; D is possibly TRBD1 (5 bases). Germline CDR1 is WSHSY and CDR2 is SAAADI. Trimming took 6 bases from V and 11 from J, leaving 14 bases between them. The CDR3 is 13 residues long. CDR3 bases: TGCGCCAGCAGAAGGGACGGTACACCACCCCTCCACTTT. Translating it yields CASRRDGTPPLHF.

This clonotype has at least ten counts. V is TRBV12-3 or TRBV12-4 and J is TRBJ2-3; possibly TRBD1 for D (6 bases). The CDR3 contains 17 residues. Trimming removed 4 bases at V and 6 bases at J, with 23 bases between. Here the CDR3 reads CASSSKIQGSYSDTQYF. The CDR3 region has the DNA TGTGCCAGCAGTTCAAAGATTCAGGGGTCTTATTCGGATACGCAGTATTTT.

This clonotype is medium-sized (0.01 to 0.1%) by share. The chain carries TRBV29-1 and TRBJ1-4, with 7 bases that match TRBD1. J gave up 7 bases and V 4 bases, and 3 bases lay outside the gene matches. The germline V gene has CDR1 SQVTM and CDR2 ANQGSEA. The CDR3 covers 12 residues. This CDR3 is CSVVAGGEKLFF. The CDR3 bases are TGCAGCGTTGTCGCAGGGGGTGAAAAACTGTTTTTT.

In its sample, this clonotype ranks as medium-sized (0.01 to 0.1%). The J gene is TRBJ1-1, the V gene TRBV20-1, with 8 bases lining up with TRBD1. The length of the CDR3 is 14 residues. The V and J ends lost 6 bases and 0 bases, in that order; junction bases with no gene match: 6. Per germline, CDR1 DFQATT and CDR2 SNEGSKA (reference sequence). Here the CDR3 reads CSARRQGLNTEAFF. The CDR3 nucleotides are TGCAGTGCGAGACGACAGGGGTTGAACACTGAAGCTTTCTTT.

This clonotype showed up just a few times. The chain uses TRBV10-3 and TRBJ2-3; maybe TRBD2 (6 bases). CDR3 length equals 15 residues. Trimming pared 4 bases from V and 6 bases from J, leaving 17 bases between. Germline V lookup: CDR1 ENHRY, CDR2 SYGVKD. As DNA, the CDR3 is TGTGCCATCAGTGGGGACTCCGGGGTTGCTGATACGCAGTATTTT. This codes for CAISGDSGVADTQYF.

This chain joins TRBV6-5 and TRBJ2-2; D uncertain. The CDR3 loop spans 13 amino acids. Trimming removed 7 bases at V and 5 bases at J, with 11 bases between. In germline, CDR1 is MNHEY, CDR2 SVGAGI. CDR3 protein: CASMTPETGELFF. CDR3 bases: TGTGCCAGCATGACCCCCGAAACCGGGGAGCTGTTTTTT.

This clonotype showed up just a few times. The chain's CDR3 is CASSYWGGSQETQYF. CDR3 DNA: TGTGCCAGCAGTTACTGGGGGGGTTCCCAAGAGACCCAGTACTTC. The chain links TRBV6-2 or TRBV6-3 to TRBJ2-5; TRBD2 matches 7 bases. Trimming cost V 1 base and J 1 base; bases outside gene matches: 3. There are 15 residues in the CDR3. Germline V gene data show CDR1 as MNHEY and CDR2 as SVGEGT.

The sample holds a few counts of this clonotype. The rearrangement links TRBV7-9 to TRBJ2-7, with a tentative D call TRBD1 (6 bases). The CDR3 has 15 amino acids. Germline V gene sequence: CDR1 SEHNR, CDR2 FQNEAQ (reference sequence). V lost 1 base and J lost 2, with 12 bases in between. The DNA for the CDR3 is TGTGCCAGCAGCTTAGTGGGGGCTCCCACCTACGAGCAGTACTTC. As protein: CASSLVGAPTYEQYF.

This clonotype appeared many times. The chain couples TRBV12-3 or TRBV12-4 to TRBJ1-2; 7 nucleotides align to TRBD1. This CDR3 contains 14 residues. V dropped 3 bases and J dropped 1; count of bases not matched to a gene: 2. The CDR3 loop is CASSFQGGNYGYTF. The CDR3 coding sequence is TGTGCCAGCAGTTTCCAGGGGGGTAACTATGGCTACACCTTC.

This clonotype appeared many times. This rearrangement joins TRBV6-5 to TRBJ2-7, with D possibly TRBD1 on 6 matching bases. CDR1 and CDR2 from the germline V gene are MNHEY and SVGAGI. V lost 2 bases and J lost 0, with 14 bases in between. The CDR3 totals 16 residues. CDR3 sequence reads: CASSYETTGNSYEQYF. CDR3 DNA: TGTGCCAGCAGTTACGAGACTACAGGGAACTCCTACGAGCAGTACTTC.

This clonotype was counted many times. This chain connects TRBV12-3 or TRBV12-4 to TRBJ2-1; D remains ambiguous. V was trimmed by 6 bases and J by 0 bases, leaving 9 bases between them. The CDR3 totals 14 residues. The CDR3 reads CASSRLSSYNEQFF. CDR3 DNA sequence: TGTGCCAGCAGCCGATTAAGCTCCTACAATGAGCAGTTCTTC.

This clonotype was detected many times. The rearrangement uses TRBV7-9 and TRBJ1-1; the D is unclear. There are 12 residues in the CDR3. Germline lookup yields CDR1 SEHNR and CDR2 FQNEAQ (reference sequence). With 3 bases removed from V and 5 bases from J, the gap between germline ends came to 7 bases. CDR3: CASSFSRTEAFF. The CDR3, as DNA: TGTGCCAGCAGCTTCAGTAGGACTGAAGCTTTCTTT.

Ten or more counts support this clonotype. The rearrangement links TRBV23-1 to TRBJ2-7, with TRBD1 matching over 8 bases. TRBV23-1 is flagged as an ORF with uncertain function. Germline trimming cut 9 bases from V and 3 bases from J; bases unmatched to any gene: 7. This CDR3 region has 13 residues. CDR3 sequence (DNA): TGCGCCAGACCGACAGGGGTCAACTACGAGCAGTACTTC. Encoded protein: CARPTGVNYEQYF.

This rearrangement joins TRBV5-1 to TRBJ2-7; TRBD1 matches at 8 bases. The trim removed 5 bases at V and 4 bases at J, leaving 5 bases unmatched. CDR1 is SGHRS, CDR2 YFSETQ, per germline. CDR3 length equals 13 residues. The CDR3 here is CASRMDRVYEQYF. The CDR3 DNA reads as TGCGCCAGCAGGATGGACAGGGTTTACGAGCAGTACTTC.

This clonotype was detected many times. This chain connects TRBV2 to TRBJ1-1; 7 positions agree with TRBD1. The length of the CDR3 is 14 residues. Germline assignment: CDR1 SNHLY and CDR2 FYNNEI. V lost 7 bases and J lost 10; bases outside the gene matches: 15. CDR3 amino acids: CASNGDSATRGAFF. CDR3 nucleotide sequence: TGTGCCAGCAATGGGGACAGTGCCACCCGGGGAGCTTTCTTT.

There are many counts of this clonotype. The chain joins TRBV6-5 to TRBJ2-3; D might be TRBD2 (5 bases). This CDR3 spans 12 amino acids. The V and J ends lost 10 bases and 5 bases respectively, with 13 bases between them. Germline V gene data show CDR1 as MNHEY and CDR2 as SVGAGI. The CDR3 nucleotides are TGTGCCACCGGGAAACCTGTAGATACGCAGTATTTT. As protein: CATGKPVDTQYF.